These T cell receptor beta chains were read from a single sample in a study of blood T cell repertoires in COVID-19. The table came from immunoSEQ multiplex PCR; TCRdb's copy has only in-frame clones and leaves some out. Among 50,000 to 75,000 clones listed, about 88% were seen once. Sequenced: peripheral blood. Source of these receptors: a woman aged 50 to 60 with active or convalescent COVID-19. CDR3s include the opening cysteine and the closing phenylalanine or tryptophan. D genes are given only for firm matches. The size field is filled for only some rows; it gives once, few, many or a size class.

v_gene: TRBV10-2
j_gene: TRBJ1-1
d_gene: TRBD1
abundance: NA
CDR3nt: TGCGCCAGCATCTCCAACAGGGGCACTGAAGCTTTCTTT
CDR3aa: CASISNRGTEAFF

v_gene: TRBV13
j_gene: TRBJ2-1
d_gene: TRBD2
abundance: NA
CDR3nt: TGTGCCAGCAGCCGTACCGGGACTATCTATGAGCAGTTCTTC
CDR3aa: CASSRTGTIYEQFF

v_gene: TRBV10-1
j_gene: TRBJ1-2
d_gene: NA
abundance: NA
CDR3nt: TGCGCCAGCAAAATACAGGGAAGCAACTATGGCTACACCTTC
CDR3aa: CASKIQGSNYGYTF

v_gene: TRBV19
j_gene: TRBJ2-4
d_gene: NA
abundance: NA
CDR3nt: TGTGCCAGTAGTAATCGCGAAGGACTAGCCAAAAACATTCAGTACTTC
CDR3aa: CASSNREGLAKNIQYF

v_gene: TRBV19
j_gene: TRBJ1-3
d_gene: NA
abundance: NA
CDR3nt: TGTGCCAGTAGTATCGGCAGGATCTCTGGAAACACCATATATTTT
CDR3aa: CASSIGRISGNTIYF

v_gene: TRBV9
j_gene: TRBJ2-6
d_gene: NA
abundance: NA
CDR3nt: TGTGCCAGCAGCGCCGGGGGATCGGGGGCCAACGTCCTGACTTTC
CDR3aa: CASSAGGSGANVLTF

v_gene: TRBV14
j_gene: TRBJ1-2
d_gene: TRBD1
abundance: few
CDR3nt: TGTGCCAGCAGCCAAGGACAGGGTAGAGGCTACACCTTC
CDR3aa: CASSQGQGRGYTF

v_gene: TRBV19
j_gene: TRBJ1-1
d_gene: NA
abundance: NA
CDR3nt: TGTGCCAGTAATATCTTTCGAGGCACTGAAGCTTTCTTT
CDR3aa: CASNIFRGTEAFF

v_gene: TRBV24-1
j_gene: TRBJ2-5
d_gene: NA
abundance: NA
CDR3nt: TGTGCCACCAGTGATTCTTCGGGGACCCAGTACTTC
CDR3aa: CATSDSSGTQYF

v_gene: TRBV29-1
j_gene: TRBJ1-1
d_gene: NA
abundance: NA
CDR3nt: TGCAGCGTTGAAAGCGGGACTGGGGCTGAAGCTTTCTTT
CDR3aa: CSVESGTGAEAFF

v_gene: TRBV7-8
j_gene: TRBJ2-1
d_gene: NA
abundance: NA
CDR3nt: TGTGCCAGCAGCTTCGGAGCGTGGGATGAGCAGTTCTTC
CDR3aa: CASSFGAWDEQFF

v_gene: TRBV10-1
j_gene: TRBJ2-7
d_gene: NA
abundance: NA
CDR3nt: TGCGCCAGCAAGAGCCTGCCCTACGAGCAGTACTTC
CDR3aa: CASKSLPYEQYF

v_gene: TRBV7-6
j_gene: TRBJ2-7
d_gene: NA
abundance: once
CDR3nt: TGTGCCAGCAGCTTAGAAGTGGGCGCCCCCTACGAGCAGTACTTC
CDR3aa: CASSLEVGAPYEQYF

v_gene: TRBV5-4
j_gene: TRBJ1-4
d_gene: NA
abundance: NA
CDR3nt: TGTGCCAGCAGGAGCATGGGGGGTGAGGGTGAAAAACTGTTTTTT
CDR3aa: CASRSMGGEGEKLFF